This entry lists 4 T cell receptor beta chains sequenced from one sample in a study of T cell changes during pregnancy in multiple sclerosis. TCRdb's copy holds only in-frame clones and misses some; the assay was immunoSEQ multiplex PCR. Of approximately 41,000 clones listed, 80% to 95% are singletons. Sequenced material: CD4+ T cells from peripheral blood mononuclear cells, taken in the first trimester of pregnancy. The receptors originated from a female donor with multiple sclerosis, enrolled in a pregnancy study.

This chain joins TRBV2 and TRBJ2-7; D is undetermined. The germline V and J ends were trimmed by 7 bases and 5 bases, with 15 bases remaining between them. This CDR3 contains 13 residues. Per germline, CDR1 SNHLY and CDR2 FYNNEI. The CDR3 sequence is CASMSRLTNEQYF. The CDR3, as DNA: TGTGCCAGCATGAGCAGGCTGACAAACGAGCAGTACTTC.

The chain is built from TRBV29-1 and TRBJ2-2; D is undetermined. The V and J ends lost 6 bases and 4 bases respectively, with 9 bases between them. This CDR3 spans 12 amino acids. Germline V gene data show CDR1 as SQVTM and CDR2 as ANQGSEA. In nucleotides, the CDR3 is TGCAGCGTAAGGCAGGTCACCGGGGAGCTGTTTTTT. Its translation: CSVRQVTGELFF.

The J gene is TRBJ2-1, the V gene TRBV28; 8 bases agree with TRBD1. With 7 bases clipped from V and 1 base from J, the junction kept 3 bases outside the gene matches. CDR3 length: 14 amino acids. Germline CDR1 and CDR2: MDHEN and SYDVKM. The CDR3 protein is CASTRTGSYNEQFF. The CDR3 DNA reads TGTGCCAGCACCAGGACAGGGTCCTACAATGAGCAGTTCTTC. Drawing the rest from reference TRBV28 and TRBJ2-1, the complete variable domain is DVKVTQSSRYLVKRTGEKVFLECVQDMDHENMFWYRQDPGLGLRLIYFSYDVKMKEKGDIPEGYSVSREKKERFSLILESASTNQTSMYLCASTRTGSYNEQFFGPGTRLTVL.

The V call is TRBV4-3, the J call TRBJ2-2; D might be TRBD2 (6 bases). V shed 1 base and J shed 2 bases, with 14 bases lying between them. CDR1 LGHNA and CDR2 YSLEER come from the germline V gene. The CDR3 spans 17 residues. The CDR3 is CASSQGTLASNTGELFF. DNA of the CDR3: TGCGCCAGCAGCCAAGGAACCCTAGCGTCTAACACCGGGGAGCTGTTTTTT.